This record concerns one T cell receptor beta chain sequence. The antigen is not known. The data are from a study of cytomegalovirus exposure and HLA in healthy donors. Turning to the study itself: HLA-typed donors contributed some 77 million unique TCRs, which were held in an early data release.

Study-level points and caveats: 87-base-pair reads could not separate some V segments, including TRBV6-2 and TRBV6-3. Within an earlier analysis, most TCR beta V segments proved productive either about 87% or about 30% of the time. A highly shared variant cluster was judged a likely technical artifact.

Germline V CDR1 and CDR2: MDHEN, SYDVKM. This CDR3 region has 16 residues. The trim removed 5 bases at V and 4 bases at J, leaving 9 bases unmatched. The PCR contained 60 Vbeta and 13 Jbeta primers. Profiled with immunoSEQ multiplex PCR; TCRdb holds only in-frame clones, not every one. The sample carries 150,000 to 200,000 clones, around 75% recorded once. This TCR derives from a woman in her 50s in good health and CMV-seronegative. This chain joins TRBV28 and TRBJ2-1; 9 nucleotides line up with TRBD2. Material: PBMCs. The CDR3 loop is CASSPAVSGRYNEQFF. DNA of the CDR3: TGTGCCAGCAGTCCCGCGGTTAGCGGGAGATACAATGAGCAGTTCTTC.